This T cell receptor beta chain was observed in a study of T cell responses to AZD1222 COVID-19 vaccine. CDR1 SGHRS and CDR2 YFSETQ come from the germline V gene. The CDR3 has 15 residues. V was trimmed by 1 base and J by 7 bases, leaving 12 bases between them. Assay used: immunoSEQ multiplex PCR; TCRdb lists only in-frame clones, some missing. The top ten hold more than 14% of the sample, which has fewer than 120,000 clones, around 90% seen once. This sequence was found in an adult who received the AZD1222 COVID-19 vaccine. Sequences were derived from peripheral blood, sampled 28 days after the second AZD1222 dose. The J gene is TRBJ1-6, the V gene TRBV5-1, with D unresolved. The CDR3 DNA follows: TGCGCCAGCAGCTTGAATTGGGGTGGAAATTCACCCCTCCACTTT. The encoded protein is CASSLNWGGNSPLHF.